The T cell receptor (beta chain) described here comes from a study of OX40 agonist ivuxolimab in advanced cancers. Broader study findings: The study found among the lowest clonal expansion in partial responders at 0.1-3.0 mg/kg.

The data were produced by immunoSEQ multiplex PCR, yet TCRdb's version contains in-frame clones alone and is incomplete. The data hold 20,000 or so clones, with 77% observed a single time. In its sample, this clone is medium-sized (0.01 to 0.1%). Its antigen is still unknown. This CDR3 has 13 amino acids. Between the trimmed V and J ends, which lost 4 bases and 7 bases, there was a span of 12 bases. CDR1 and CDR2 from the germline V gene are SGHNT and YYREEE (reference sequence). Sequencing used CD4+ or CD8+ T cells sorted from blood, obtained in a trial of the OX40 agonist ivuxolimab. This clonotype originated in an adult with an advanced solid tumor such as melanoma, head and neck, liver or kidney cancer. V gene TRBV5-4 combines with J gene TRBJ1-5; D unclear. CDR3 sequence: CASSLRVGQPQHF. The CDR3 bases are TGTGCCAGCAGCCTGCGGGTGGGGCAGCCCCAGCATTTT.